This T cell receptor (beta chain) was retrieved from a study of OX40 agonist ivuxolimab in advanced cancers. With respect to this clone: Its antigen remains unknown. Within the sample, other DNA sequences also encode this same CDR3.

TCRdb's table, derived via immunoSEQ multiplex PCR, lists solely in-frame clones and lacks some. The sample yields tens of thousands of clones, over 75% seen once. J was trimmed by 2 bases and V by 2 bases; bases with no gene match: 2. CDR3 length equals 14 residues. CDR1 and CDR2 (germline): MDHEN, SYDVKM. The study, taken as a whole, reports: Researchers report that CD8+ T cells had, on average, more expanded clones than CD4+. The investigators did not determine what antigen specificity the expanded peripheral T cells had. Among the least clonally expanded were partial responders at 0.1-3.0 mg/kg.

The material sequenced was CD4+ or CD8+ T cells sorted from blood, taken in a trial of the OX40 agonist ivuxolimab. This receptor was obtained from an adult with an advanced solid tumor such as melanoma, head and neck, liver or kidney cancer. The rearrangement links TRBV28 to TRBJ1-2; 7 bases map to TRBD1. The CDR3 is CASSLEQGNYGYTF. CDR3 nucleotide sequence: TGTGCCAGCAGTTTAGAACAGGGGAACTATGGCTACACCTTC.